The 10 T cell receptor beta chains listed next were all sequenced from one sample in a study of T-cell reconstitution after alpha-beta-depleted transplantation in children. Molecular barcoding with unique molecular identifiers was used for the TCRbeta library. From the PCR reads, TCRdb called clonotypes with MiXCR, one entry per CDR3 protein. Of fewer than 350,000 distinct CDR3 sequences listed, about a tenth are singletons. Sequencing used PBMCs, obtained before TCRalphabeta/CD19-depleted stem cell transplant. The receptors stem from a boy younger than two with acute myeloid leukemia, due to receive a stem cell transplant.

This clonotype was seen repeatedly, ten times or more. Compared with germline, one end of the junction differs, possibly owing to a read error. The chain has TRBV7-7 and TRBJ2-2, with D hard to call. This CDR3 spans 13 amino acids. From germline, CDR1 is SSHAT and CDR2 FNYEAQ (reference sequence). The CDR3 loop is CASSRSNTGELFF. The CDR3 DNA reads as TGTGCTAGCAGCCGGTCGAACACCGGGGAGCTGTTTTTT.

This clonotype was counted many times. The gene calls are TRBV5-4 and TRBJ1-2, with 9 bases identical to TRBD1. With V trimmed by 1 base and J by 5 bases, 3 bases remained unmatched. The CDR3 totals 14 residues. From germline, CDR1 is SGHNT and CDR2 YYREEE (reference sequence). This CDR3 is CASSLTGGIYGYTF. CDR3 in DNA: TGTGCCAGCAGCTTGACAGGGGGCATTTATGGCTACACCTTC.

The table lists this clonotype with many counts. The V call is TRBV11-1, the J call TRBJ2-2, with 8 bases lining up with TRBD2. The CDR3 runs 16 residues. From germline, CDR1 is SGHAT and CDR2 FQDESV (reference sequence). The V gene end was trimmed by 2 bases and the J gene end by 6 bases; junction bases not matched to a gene: 8. CDR3 DNA: TGTGCCAGCAGCTTAAGTTCGGGACTAGTCGCCGGGGAGCTGTTTTTT. This sequence encodes CASSLSSGLVAGELFF.

This clonotype was counted ten times or more. This sequence joins TRBV20-1 and TRBJ2-7; D is possibly TRBD1 or TRBD2 (5 bases each). This CDR3 is built from 16 residues. The ends were cut back, 3 bases at V and 3 bases at J, with 21 bases in the middle. Germline V gives CDR1 DFQATT, CDR2 SNEGSKA (reference sequence). The CDR3 loop reads CSASLFRDAYNYEQYF. CDR3 bases: TGCAGTGCTAGCCTTTTCCGGGACGCTTACAACTACGAGCAGTACTTC.

The chain carries TRBV18 and TRBJ2-7; 7 nucleotides align to TRBD1. Unmatched junction bases numbered 7, after V lost 2 bases and J lost 0 bases. The CDR3 covers 16 residues. The V gene's germline CDR1 is KGHSH and CDR2 LQKENI. The CDR3 loop reads CASSPRQGFSSYEQYF. The CDR3 DNA follows: TGTGCCAGCTCACCAAGACAGGGATTCTCCTCCTACGAGCAGTACTTC.

The V gene is TRBV9, the J gene TRBJ2-5; 8 bases are a match to TRBD2. The germline CDR1 and CDR2 sequences are SGDLS and YYNGEE. V was pared by 1 base and J by 1 base, with 6 bases of the junction left unmatched. The CDR3 runs 16 residues. The CDR3 bases are TGTGCCAGCAGCGTAAACAGCGGGGGAGTCCAAGAGACCCAGTACTTC. Its protein is CASSVNSGGVQETQYF.

This clonotype showed up many times. The chain links TRBV14 to TRBJ1-1; D call uncertain. V dropped 4 bases and J dropped 7 bases, with 13 bases sitting between them. The CDR3 extends over 13 amino acids. Per germline, CDR1 SGHDN and CDR2 FVKESK. CDR3 amino acids: CASSPRLWGEAFF. The CDR3 DNA is TGTGCCAGCAGCCCTCGTTTATGGGGTGAAGCTTTCTTT. The whole variable domain, filled in from reference TRBV14 and TRBJ1-1, reads EAGVTQFPSHSVIEKGQTVTLRCDPISGHDNLYWYRRVMGKEIKFLLHFVKESKQDESGMPNNRFLAERTGGTYSTLKVQPAELEDSGVYFCASSPRLWGEAFFGQGTRLTVV.

The rearrangement joins TRBV18 to TRBJ2-7; TRBD2 agrees at 14 bases. Looked up from germline, CDR1 is KGHSH and CDR2 is LQKENI. V gave up 3 bases and J gave up 2 bases; unmatched junction bases: 9. The CDR3 is made up of 18 amino acids. The CDR3 DNA is TGTGCCAGCTCACCGCGACTAGCGGGAGGGAGGGGGGCCTACGAGCAGTACTTC. As protein: CASSPRLAGGRGAYEQYF.

This clonotype has a count of ten or more. V and J are TRBV10-3 and TRBJ1-5, with D possibly being TRBD1 (5 bases). This CDR3 has 14 residues. Per germline, CDR1 ENHRY and CDR2 SYGVKD. V dropped 4 bases and J dropped 7 bases, with 14 bases sitting between them. This CDR3 is CAISGMGRGQPQHF. DNA for the CDR3: TGTGCCATCAGTGGGATGGGGCGCGGACAGCCCCAGCATTTT.

This chain links TRBV20-1 with TRBJ2-3; D remains ambiguous. Germline values: CDR1 DFQATT, CDR2 SNEGSKA (reference sequence). Between the trimmed V and J ends, which lost 7 bases and 0 bases, there was a span of 23 bases. The CDR3 covers 17 residues. The CDR3 nucleotides read TGCAGTGTTTTCCTTTCCCCAGGATCCCCTAGCACAGATACGCAGTATTTT. Its protein product is CSVFLSPGSPSTDTQYF.